The rows below give T cell receptor beta chains drawn from one sample of a study of T-cell reconstitution after alpha-beta-depleted transplantation in children. TCRdb reprocessed the PCR reads via MiXCR and lists one record per CDR3 protein. Of 90,000 to 120,000 distinct CDR3 sequences in the sample, 5% to 7% were seen once. Specimen: PBMCs, mostly from graft donor cells, collected 360 days after TCRalphabeta/CD19-depleted stem cell transplant. The receptor source for this set is a male patient aged 2 to 9 who had a stem cell transplant for acute lymphoblastic leukemia, so the T cells may come from the graft donor. CDR3s include the opening cysteine and the closing phenylalanine or tryptophan. The D gene is left open where the match is weak. Clone size is given for some rows only: seen once, a few or many times, or a class if the clone is expanded.

v_gene	j_gene	d_gene	abundance	CDR3nt	CDR3aa
TRBV28	TRBJ2-7	NA	NA	TGTGCCAGCAGTTTCGGTTTCTCCTACGAGCAGTACTTC	CASSFGFSYEQYF
TRBV10-3	TRBJ1-1	TRBD1	NA	TGTGCCATCAGTGTCGTGGACAGGGCTTATGAAGCTTTCTTT	CAISVVDRAYEAFF
TRBV27	TRBJ2-3	NA	many	TGTGCCAGCAGTGCCCGGGGCCGCGGGGATACGCAGTATTTT	CASSARGRGDTQYF
TRBV28	TRBJ2-4	NA	many	TGTGCCAGCAGGCCTCTCTTCGATCCTCTAGCCAAAAACATTCAGTACTTC	CASRPLFDPLAKNIQYF
TRBV28	TRBJ1-5	NA	medium-sized	TGTGCCAGCAGTTTATTCTTGAGGTTCGGACAGCCCCAGCATTTT	CASSLFLRFGQPQHF
TRBV7-2	TRBJ2-7	NA	many	TGTGCCAGCAGCTTCGGGGTGTACTACGAGCAGTACTTC	CASSFGVYYEQYF
TRBV6-6	TRBJ2-1	NA	many	TGTGCCAGCAGCCACGGGAATGAGCAGTTCTTC	CASSHGNEQFF
TRBV9	TRBJ1-1	NA	many	TGTGCCAGCAGCGTAGGGAATTGGGGATCGCTTGAGAACACTGAAGCTTTCTTT	CASSVGNWGSLENTEAFF
TRBV7-9	TRBJ2-7	NA	many	TGTGCCAGCAGCCCTTTTCAATCCTACGAGCAGTACTTC	CASSPFQSYEQYF
TRBV4-2	TRBJ2-7	NA	NA	TGTGCCAGCAGCCAAGCAATTGGGGGAGGCTCCTACGAGCAGTACTTC	CASSQAIGGGSYEQYF
TRBV10-3	TRBJ2-1	NA	NA	TGTGCCCCGAAACCCAAGGTCTCCTACAATGAGCAGTTCTTC	CAPKPKVSYNEQFF
TRBV12-5	TRBJ1-5	TRBD1	many	TGTGCTAGTGGTTTCCGGGACAGGGGACGCAATCAGCCCCAGCATTTT	CASGFRDRGRNQPQHF
TRBV7-9	TRBJ1-1	TRBD1	many	TGTGCCAGCAGCTTAGGACAGGGGGCGCGAAACACTGAAGCTTTCTTT	CASSLGQGARNTEAFF
TRBV28	TRBJ1-2	NA	NA	TGTGCCATTAGGGACGGATTTGACTATGGCTACACCTTC	CAIRDGFDYGYTF
TRBV29-1	TRBJ1-6	TRBD1	many	TGCAGCGTGGTCCCTGGACAGGTTAATTCACCCCTCCACTTT	CSVVPGQVNSPLHF
TRBV4-3	TRBJ2-3	TRBD1	NA	TGCGCCAGCAGCCAAGGGACAGGTTTGGCATATACGCAGTATTTT	CASSQGTGLAYTQYF
TRBV4-2	TRBJ2-7	NA	NA	TGTGCCAGCAGCCAAGATGGGGACTGGCACTTC	CASSQDGDWHF
TRBV7-2	TRBJ2-2	NA	many	TGTGCCAGCAGCTTAAGAGCGGGCCCGAACACCGGGGAGCTGTTTTTT	CASSLRAGPNTGELFF
TRBV6-6	TRBJ2-5	NA	NA	TGTGCCAGCAGTTACGTAGTGGGAGAGACCCAGTACTTC	CASSYVVGETQYF
TRBV14	TRBJ1-6	NA	many	TGTGCCAGCAGCCAAGATCGAGGGGGGCTAAATTCACCCCTCCACTTT	CASSQDRGGLNSPLHF
TRBV4-3	TRBJ1-1	NA	many	TGCGCCAGCAGACCCGGACAGTTGAACACTGAAGCTTTCTTT	CASRPGQLNTEAFF
TRBV15	TRBJ1-1	NA	many	TGTGCCACCAGCAGAGGAGGGGGACGGACGAACACTGAAGCTTTCTTT	CATSRGGGRTNTEAFF
TRBV24-1	TRBJ2-3	TRBD1	many	TGTGCCACCAGTGATTACAGGGGCGCAGATACGCAGTATTTT	CATSDYRGADTQYF
TRBV6-2/TRBV6-3	TRBJ2-2	NA	many	TGTGCCAGCAGTTACCCGACAAACACCGGGGAGCTGTTTTTT	CASSYPTNTGELFF
TRBV3-1	TRBJ2-5	NA	NA	TGTGCCAGCAGCCAAGATTCTCGGAGGGGGCGAGAGACCCAGTACTTC	CASSQDSRRGRETQYF
TRBV7-9	TRBJ1-4	TRBD1	few	TGTGCCAGCAGCCCCAGGACAGGGGCAACTAATGAAAAACTGTTTTTT	CASSPRTGATNEKLFF
TRBV7-9	TRBJ2-6	NA	few	TGTGCCAGCAGCGGGCCGGGACGGCCTCCTGGGGCCAACGTCCTGACTTTC	CASSGPGRPPGANVLTF
TRBV20-1	TRBJ2-5	NA	many	TGCAGTGCTAGGAGGCTCGTAGAGACCCAGTACTTC	CSARRLVETQYF
TRBV5-1	TRBJ1-1	NA	many	TGCGCCAGCAGCCCAACGCGGGGCGGGAGAACTGAAGCTTTCTTT	CASSPTRGGRTEAFF
TRBV29-1	TRBJ2-7	NA	many	TGCAGCGTTGTGGGTAGCCAACACGAGCAGTACTTC	CSVVGSQHEQYF
TRBV28	TRBJ2-3	NA	NA	TGTGCCAGCAGTTTAGGGGACTGGAGCACAGATACGCAGTATTTT	CASSLGDWSTDTQYF
TRBV29-1	TRBJ2-4	NA	many	TGCAGCGTTCGGACTCCTTGGAAAAACATTCAGTACTTC	CSVRTPWKNIQYF
TRBV4-2	TRBJ2-2	TRBD2	NA	TGTGCCAGCAGTTCAAGCGGGGCGAACACCGGGGAGCTGTTTTTT	CASSSSGANTGELFF
TRBV4-3	TRBJ2-3	NA	many	TGCGCCAGCAGCCAATCGGACGGCGTCAGCACAGATACGCAGTATTTT	CASSQSDGVSTDTQYF
TRBV5-1	TRBJ2-6	NA	NA	TGCGCCAGCAGCCCACTCTCTGGGGCCAACGTCCTGACTTTC	CASSPLSGANVLTF
TRBV27	TRBJ2-7	NA	many	TGTGCCAGCAGTTTACTGGGAGGGGGTGACGAGCAGTACTTC	CASSLLGGGDEQYF
TRBV4-3	TRBJ2-1	NA	many	TGCGCCAGCAGCCAAGATATAGCGCCGGTCTACAATGAGCAGTTCTTC	CASSQDIAPVYNEQFF
TRBV6-1	TRBJ2-1	TRBD2	NA	TGTGCCAGCAGGAGACTAGCGGGGGGGAGGGACAATGAGCAGTTCTTC	CASRRLAGGRDNEQFF
TRBV29-1	TRBJ2-1	TRBD2	many	TGCAGCGTTGATGGGACTATGACATACAATGAGCAGTTCTTC	CSVDGTMTYNEQFF
TRBV7-9	TRBJ2-2	NA	few	TGTGCCAGCAGCTTGGGGGGAGTGCACGGGGAGCTGTTTTTT	CASSLGGVHGELFF
TRBV6-1	TRBJ2-1	TRBD2	NA	TGTGCCAGCAGCCGATCTAGCGGGTCCTCCTACAATGAGCAGTTCTTC	CASSRSSGSSYNEQFF
TRBV7-9	TRBJ2-1	NA	many	TGTGCCAGCAGCTTCGCGGGGGCCTCCTACAATGAGCAGTTCTTC	CASSFAGASYNEQFF
TRBV7-2	TRBJ2-1	TRBD2	few	TGTGCCAGCAGCTACAGCGGGAGATCCTACAATGAGCAGTTCTTC	CASSYSGRSYNEQFF
TRBV11-2	TRBJ2-5	TRBD2	many	TGTGCCAGCAGCTTAGAACTATCGCGGGAGGAGGAGGGGACCCAGTACTTC	CASSLELSREEEGTQYF
TRBV4-3	TRBJ2-7	TRBD1	many	TGCGCCAGCAGCCAAGTACGGGACAGGACCTACGAGCAGTACTTC	CASSQVRDRTYEQYF